The entry below gives a single T cell receptor (beta chain) sequence along with its context. These data originate in a study of blood T cell repertoires in COVID-19. As for the study in general: Samples representing acute and convalescent COVID-19 were sourced from the United States, Italy and Spain.

Germline V CDR1 and CDR2: SGHAT, FQDESV (reference sequence). Trimming shortened V by 0 bases and J by 0 bases, and 12 bases separated the two germline ends. This CDR3 has 17 amino acids. Per the original methods: Nucleated cell counts were estimated from reference gene primer amplification. Profiled with immunoSEQ multiplex PCR; TCRdb holds only in-frame clones, not every one. V, J and clone size are taken as reported in that table, and D and trimming were inferred from the DNA itself. The sample carries some 200,000 clones, around nine tenths recorded once. V usage is TRBV11-1 and J usage is TRBJ2-1, with D unresolved. The sample comprised peripheral blood. This clonotype originated in a woman between 70 and 85 years old with COVID-19, enrolled during active disease. DNA for the CDR3: TGTGCCAGCAGCTTAGCAGAAGCCCCGAGCTCCTACAATGAGCAGTTCTTC. It encodes CASSLAEAPSSYNEQFF.